These 31 T cell receptor beta chains came from one sample sequenced in a study of PD-1 blockade in classical Hodgkin lymphoma (dated by TCRdb to 2018 to 2021). The label giving this sample's time point can be read as: cycle 4 day 1 (C4D1), after 6 weeks of nivolumab. Relapse after autologous stem cell transplantation had occurred in all trial patients, and cohorts A, B and C were distinguished by prior brentuximab vedotin exposure. The library came from the immunoSEQ multiplex PCR assay. TCRdb provides this immuneACCESS table in a form limited to in-frame rearrangements. Some clones are lacking; in checked studies, under half of them reflect an unresolved V gene, and why the rest are absent is not known. A total of tens of thousands of clones appear in this sample, about 80% of them only once. The ten largest clones capture about 7.2% of the sample. The sequenced sample was peripheral blood mononuclear cells (PBMCs), obtained before the fourth cycle of nivolumab. The receptors originated from a human donor with classical Hodgkin lymphoma.

V is TRBV6-5 and J is TRBJ2-3; 12 bases line up with TRBD2. This CDR3 is 16 amino acids long. Unmatched junction bases numbered 7, after V lost 4 bases and J lost 5 bases. CDR1 and CDR2 (germline): MNHEY, SVGAGI. The CDR3 sequence is CASSSPSGGGKDTQYF. The CDR3 coding sequence is TGTGCCAGCAGTTCCCCTAGCGGGGGGGGGAAAGATACGCAGTATTTT.

V is TRBV7-9 and J is TRBJ2-7, with D perhaps matching TRBD1 or TRBD2 (5 bases each). This CDR3 spans 13 amino acids. V dropped 6 bases and J dropped 4 bases, with 13 bases sitting between them. Germline-derived CDR1 and CDR2 are SEHNR and FQNEAQ (reference sequence). Written as DNA, the CDR3 is TGTGCCAGCAGGCGAGGGGATCGGTACGAGCAGTACTTC. This codes for CASRRGDRYEQYF.

V gene TRBV19 combines with J gene TRBJ2-5; 10 positions match TRBD2. The CDR3 loop spans 15 amino acids. V was clipped by 6 bases and J by 2 bases; unmatched bases: 6. Germline-derived CDR1 and CDR2 are LNHDA and SQIVND (reference sequence). The CDR3 bases are TGTGCCAGTAGCAAACTAGCGGGGCAACAAGAGACCCAGTACTTC. The encoded protein is CASSKLAGQQETQYF.

V is TRBV30 and J is TRBJ2-4; the D gene is possibly TRBD1 (5 bases). V lost 2 bases to trimming and J lost 7 bases, with 9 bases between them. Germline V gives CDR1 GTSNPN, CDR2 SVGIG (reference sequence). The CDR3 covers 12 residues. The CDR3 DNA is TGTGCCTGGAGTAGGGCAGGGAACATTCAGTACTTC. Protein sequence: CAWSRAGNIQYF.

The V call is TRBV6-1, the J call TRBJ2-5; 9 bases agree with TRBD2. CDR1 MNHNS and CDR2 SASEGT come from the germline V gene. Trimming at V came to 6 bases and at J to 4 bases, leaving 6 bases not matched to a gene. The CDR3 consists of 14 residues. The CDR3 loop reads CASRISGGLETQYF. The CDR3 DNA follows: TGTGCCAGCAGAATCAGCGGGGGGTTAGAGACCCAGTACTTC.

This CDR3 is CASSYSGAAYNEQFF. CDR3 nucleotides: TGTGCCAGCAGTTACTCAGGCGCAGCTTACAATGAGCAGTTCTTC. The rearrangement links TRBV6-5 to TRBJ2-1; D gene ambiguous. V dropped 0 bases and J dropped 4 bases, with 10 bases sitting between them. The CDR3 is 15 residues long. Germline V lookup: CDR1 MNHEY, CDR2 SVGAGI.

The chain carries TRBV10-3 and TRBJ1-6; D gene ambiguous. Germline values: CDR1 ENHRY, CDR2 SYGVKD. Trimming removed 3 bases at V and 9 bases at J, with 18 bases between. The CDR3 is 16 amino acids. CDR3 protein: CAISDSGRSSSSPLHF. CDR3 in DNA: TGTGCCATCAGTGATTCCGGCAGGTCCTCCAGTTCACCCCTCCACTTT.

This clone was observed a handful of times. The gene calls are TRBV5-6 and TRBJ2-5; maybe TRBD2 (6 bases). Germline V lookup: CDR1 SGHDT, CDR2 YYEEEE. There are 15 residues in the CDR3. V lost 9 bases, J lost 3 bases, and 21 bases lay in between. This CDR3 is CATTVARRGKETQYF. The CDR3 DNA reads TGTGCCACCACGGTTGCACGACGCGGGAAAGAGACCCAGTACTTC.

The chain recombines TRBV27 with TRBJ2-1; D assignment may be TRBD1 or TRBD2 (5 bases each). The V gene lost 2 bases and the J gene lost 8 bases, with 13 bases spanning the gap. The CDR3 is 14 residues long. Germline V gene lookup returns CDR1 MNHEY and CDR2 SMNVEV (reference sequence). CDR3 amino acids: CASSLTGTLYEQFF. The CDR3 bases are TGTGCCAGCAGTTTAACCGGGACCCTATATGAGCAGTTCTTC.

The chain combines TRBV9 with TRBJ2-2; D ambiguous. The CDR3 runs to 13 residues. Germline lookup yields CDR1 SGDLS and CDR2 YYNGEE. V was shortened by 4 bases and J by 6 bases, with 10 bases between the two germline ends. The CDR3 DNA is TGTGCCAGCAGCTCCCGCCCGGCCGGGGAGCTGTTTTTT. Protein product: CASSSRPAGELFF.

V is TRBV5-1 and J is TRBJ2-7; possibly TRBD1 for D (5 bases). With 2 bases removed from V and 3 bases from J, the gap between germline ends came to 12 bases. CDR3 length: 14 amino acids. Germline lookup yields CDR1 SGHRS and CDR2 YFSETQ. CDR3: CASSFTGLRYEQYF. The CDR3, as DNA: TGCGCCAGCAGCTTCACAGGTTTACGCTACGAGCAGTACTTC.

The chain has TRBV29-1 and TRBJ2-3; 12 bases agree with TRBD1. The CDR3 has 14 amino acids. V lost 6 bases and J lost 4; bases outside the gene matches: 5. Germline V gene data show CDR1 as SQVTM and CDR2 as ANQGSEA. The CDR3 region is CSVTGTGGADTQYF. The CDR3 nucleotides are TGCAGCGTAACCGGGACAGGGGGCGCAGATACGCAGTATTTT.

The rearrangement uses TRBV5-1 and TRBJ2-5, with 7 bases aligning to TRBD1. The CDR3 consists of 16 residues. Germline V gene lookup returns CDR1 SGHRS and CDR2 YFSETQ. The junction had 9 bases not matched to a gene; V was cut back by 2 bases and J by 2 bases. The CDR3 loop reads CASSFVGGAPQETQYF. DNA for the CDR3: TGCGCCAGCAGCTTCGTAGGGGGCGCCCCGCAAGAGACCCAGTACTTC.

This clone was picked up one time. V usage is TRBV7-3 and J usage is TRBJ2-7, with 9 bases fitting TRBD1. This CDR3 is 15 amino acids long. The trim removed 5 bases at V and 2 bases at J, leaving 7 bases unmatched. Germline values: CDR1 SGHTA, CDR2 FQGTGA. The chain's CDR3 is CASSPDGTGTYEQYF. The CDR3 DNA reads TGTGCCAGCAGCCCTGATGGGACAGGGACCTACGAGCAGTACTTC. The full variable domain, completed using reference TRBV7-3 and TRBJ2-7, is GAGVSQTPSNKVTEKGKYVELRCDPISGHTALYWYRQSLGQGPEFLIYFQGTGAADDSGLPNDRFFAVRPEGSVSTLKIQRTERGDSAVYLCASSPDGTGTYEQYFGPGTRLTVT.

The chain joins TRBV9 to TRBJ2-1; 14 bases map to TRBD2. V lost 4 bases, J lost 9 bases, and 9 bases stayed unmatched. Germline CDR1 is SGDLS and CDR2 is YYNGEE. The CDR3 consists of 16 residues. CDR3 region: CASSMGTSGSRGEQFF. CDR3 DNA: TGTGCCAGCAGCATGGGGACTAGCGGGAGTCGGGGTGAGCAGTTCTTC.

The chain combines TRBV28 with TRBJ2-1; D is undetermined. CDR1 and CDR2 from the germline V gene are MDHEN and SYDVKM. V was pared by 5 bases and J by 0 bases, with 14 bases between. The CDR3 loop spans 16 amino acids. CDR3 DNA: TGTGCCAGCAGTCCTGCCCCGGGCCGCTCCTACAATGAGCAGTTCTTC. Protein sequence: CASSPAPGRSYNEQFF.

The V call is TRBV27, the J call TRBJ2-7; 7 nucleotides line up with TRBD1. The germline V gene has CDR1 MNHEY and CDR2 SMNVEV (reference sequence). V trimming: 5 bases; J trimming: 4 bases; junction bases outside the gene matches: 8. The CDR3 extends over 14 amino acids. The chain's CDR3 is CASSIDRVGYEQYF. CDR3 DNA sequence: TGTGCCAGCAGTATTGACAGGGTGGGATACGAGCAGTACTTC.

This chain uses TRBV27 with TRBJ1-2; tentatively, D is TRBD1 (5 bases). Germline-derived CDR1 and CDR2 are MNHEY and SMNVEV (reference sequence). The CDR3 extends over 14 amino acids. V lost 5 bases to trimming and J lost 4 bases, with 14 bases between them. This chain's CDR3 is CASSPSTVSYGYTF. The CDR3 region has the DNA TGTGCCAGCAGTCCGTCGACAGTTTCCTATGGCTACACCTTC.

The rearrangement uses TRBV28 and TRBJ2-1; 11 nucleotides match TRBD2. Trimming at V came to 7 bases and at J to 7 bases, leaving 21 bases not matched to a gene. CDR1 is MDHEN and CDR2 is SYDVKM in the germline V gene. The CDR3 spans 19 residues. Written as DNA, the CDR3 is TGTGCCAGCACCCGACCGGGGGGGTCTAGCGGGAGGCCCCGGAATGAGCAGTTCTTC. It codes for CASTRPGGSSGRPRNEQFF.

V usage is TRBV30 and J usage is TRBJ1-1; D call uncertain. This CDR3 spans 11 amino acids. Germline CDR1 GTSNPN, CDR2 SVGIG (reference sequence). Trimming cost V 6 bases and J 2 bases, with 7 bases left between them. CDR3 amino acids: CACERNTEAFF. CDR3 DNA sequence: TGTGCCTGCGAGAGAAACACTGAAGCTTTCTTT.

This clone showed up just once. This sequence joins TRBV18 and TRBJ2-2; D not resolved. The CDR3 consists of 13 residues. Trimming took 4 bases from V and 4 from J, leaving 7 bases between them. Germline CDR1 reads KGHSH; CDR2 reads LQKENI. The chain's CDR3 is CASSRTGTGELFF. CDR3 sequence (DNA): TGTGCCAGCTCACGGACGGGCACCGGGGAGCTGTTTTTT.

J is TRBJ2-2 and V is TRBV5-1; 7 bases agree with TRBD1. V lost 3 bases and J lost 0; bases outside the gene matches: 5. The CDR3 runs to 16 residues. Germline V gives CDR1 SGHRS, CDR2 YFSETQ. DNA of the CDR3: TGCGCCAGCAGCTACCCCGACAGGGCGAACACCGGGGAGCTGTTTTTT. Translated, it gives CASSYPDRANTGELFF. Full variable domain (missing parts from reference TRBV5-1 and TRBJ2-2): KAGVTQTPRYLIKTRGQQVTLSCSPISGHRSVSWYQQTPGQGLQFLFEYFSETQRNKGNFPGRFSGRQFSNSRSEMNVSTLELGDSALYLCASSYPDRANTGELFFGEGSRLTVL.

V is TRBV5-1 and J is TRBJ2-3; 9 nucleotides line up with TRBD1. The V gene end was trimmed by 4 bases and the J gene end by 6 bases; junction bases not matched to a gene: 9. The CDR3 sequence is 15 residues long. CDR1 is SGHRS and CDR2 is YFSETQ in the germline V gene. This CDR3 is CASSAGQGFADTQYF. CDR3 DNA sequence: TGCGCCAGCAGCGCGGGACAGGGTTTCGCTGATACGCAGTATTTT.

This clone was observed a single time. The gene calls are TRBV5-1 and TRBJ1-6, with D perhaps TRBD1 (5 bases). The CDR3 runs to 14 residues. CDR1 is SGHRS and CDR2 is YFSETQ in the germline V gene. V was cut by 0 bases and J by 10 bases, with 11 bases left in between. CDR3 nucleotides: TGCGCCAGCAGCTTGGTCCAGGGTCGATCACCCCTCCACTTT. Residues: CASSLVQGRSPLHF.

The chain combines TRBV7-7 with TRBJ1-5; no reliable D call. V was trimmed by 2 bases and J by 5 bases, leaving 7 bases between them. The CDR3 is made up of 13 amino acids. Germline assignment: CDR1 SSHAT and CDR2 FNYEAQ (reference sequence). The chain's CDR3 is CASSLRGDQPQHF. CDR3 nucleotides: TGTGCCAGCAGCTTACGGGGAGATCAGCCCCAGCATTTT.

This chain links TRBV27 with TRBJ2-5, with 12 bases aligning to TRBD2. The CDR3 sequence is 16 residues long. Germline-derived CDR1 and CDR2 are MNHEY and SMNVEV (reference sequence). V trimming: 3 bases; J trimming: 4 bases; junction bases outside the gene matches: 6. CDR3 DNA: TGTGCCAGCAGTTTCTCTCTAGCGGGGGGGCTAGAGACCCAGTACTTC. It encodes CASSFSLAGGLETQYF.

Only a few counts were recorded for this clone. The genes are TRBV13 and TRBJ2-2; the D is unclear. Trimming took 5 bases from V and 5 from J, leaving 12 bases between them. Germline V lookup: CDR1 PRHDT, CDR2 FYEKMQ (reference sequence). The CDR3 spans 14 residues. CDR3 nucleotides: TGTGCCAGCAGCCCTGAAACGTTGACCGGGGAGCTGTTTTTT. Translation gives CASSPETLTGELFF. The complete variable domain, with remaining parts taken from reference TRBV13 and TRBJ2-2, reads AAGVIQSPRHLIKEKRETATLKCYPIPRHDTVYWYQQGPGQDPQFLISFYEKMQSDKGSIPDRFSAQQFSDYHSELNMSSLELGDSALYFCASSPETLTGELFFGEGSRLTVL.

This clone was counted a few times. The CDR3 DNA follows: TGTGCCAGCAGCGCCGACAGGGGGCGTGGTGGCTACACCTTC. Its protein is CASSADRGRGGYTF. This chain joins TRBV11-2 and TRBJ1-2; 10 bases match TRBD1. Looked up from germline, CDR1 is SGHAT and CDR2 is FQNNGV. After removal of 5 bases from V and 7 bases from J, the junction contained 7 bases not matched to a gene. The length of the CDR3 is 14 residues.

This rearrangement joins TRBV5-1 to TRBJ2-2; no clear D. The germline CDR1 and CDR2 sequences are SGHRS and YFSETQ. The CDR3 totals 15 residues. Trimming removed 0 bases from V and 1 base from J, with 7 bases in between. The CDR3 bases are TGCGCCAGCAGCTTGGACACGCGGAACACCGGGGAGCTGTTTTTT. It codes for CASSLDTRNTGELFF.

The J gene is TRBJ2-7, the V gene TRBV10-3, with D maybe TRBD1 (6 bases). V gave up 3 bases and J gave up 7 bases, with 10 bases separating them. CDR1 and CDR2 from the germline V gene are ENHRY and SYGVKD. There are 12 residues in the CDR3. CDR3 residues: CAISEQGREQYF. The CDR3 region has the DNA TGTGCCATCAGTGAACAGGGTAGGGAGCAGTACTTC.

The V call is TRBV28, the J call TRBJ2-7; D remains ambiguous. The germline gives CDR1 MDHEN, CDR2 SYDVKM. The CDR3 totals 13 residues. Trimming shortened V by 7 bases and J by 4 bases, and 14 bases separated the two germline ends. DNA of the CDR3: TGTGCCAGCATTCCGGGCGGAAAATACGAGCAGTACTTC. Translation gives CASIPGGKYEQYF. The full variable domain, with the rest looked up from reference TRBV28 and TRBJ2-7, is DVKVTQSSRYLVKRTGEKVFLECVQDMDHENMFWYRQDPGLGLRLIYFSYDVKMKEKGDIPEGYSVSREKKERFSLILESASTNQTSMYLCASIPGGKYEQYFGPGTRLTVT.